The 15 T cell receptor beta chains below were found in one sample sequenced in a study of PD-L1 blockade in urothelial cancer. Time point here: pretreatment peripheral blood. Method: immunoSEQ multiplex PCR; TCRdb's copy keeps in-frame clones and lacks some. Of roughly 120,000 clones in the sample, 70% to 85% were seen once. Here the sequenced sample was PBMCs, taken around atezolizumab (anti-PD-L1) treatment. These receptors originate from a man aged 45-60 years with urothelial cancer.

V gene TRBV7-9 combines with J gene TRBJ2-7; D unresolved. This CDR3 has 12 residues. CDR1 is SEHNR and CDR2 is FQNEAQ in the germline V gene (reference sequence). V lost 4 bases to trimming and J lost 4 bases, with 8 bases between them. In nucleotides, the CDR3 is TGTGCCAGCAGCTATGAGGCTTACGAGCAGTACTTC. Encoded protein: CASSYEAYEQYF.

The chain is built from TRBV19 and TRBJ1-1; possible D gene TRBD1, 5 bases. V was shortened by 9 bases and J by 4 bases, with 18 bases between the two germline ends. Germline V lookup: CDR1 LNHDA, CDR2 SQIVND (reference sequence). The CDR3 is 14 residues long. CDR3 nucleotides: TGTGCCAGCAGAAGCGGGGCGCGAAGCACTGAAGCTTTCTTT. Its protein product is CASRSGARSTEAFF.

The chain employs TRBV6-5 and TRBJ2-1; TRBD2 matches 8 bases. The CDR3 consists of 13 residues. The germline V gene has CDR1 MNHEY and CDR2 SVGAGI. V was clipped by 6 bases and J by 8 bases; unmatched bases: 6. The CDR3 DNA follows: TGTGCCAGCAGCCAGGGACTAGTAGATGAGCAGTTCTTC. As protein: CASSQGLVDEQFF.

The V gene is TRBV18, the J gene TRBJ2-4, with D maybe TRBD1 (6 bases). CDR3 length: 14 amino acids. Trimming pared 2 bases from V and 9 bases from J, leaving 14 bases between. Germline lookup yields CDR1 KGHSH and CDR2 LQKENI. The CDR3 is CASSPNLQGTIQYF. The CDR3 nucleotides read TGTGCCAGCTCACCAAATTTGCAGGGGACCATTCAGTACTTC.

This rearrangement joins TRBV13 to TRBJ1-1; weak D call: TRBD1 (5 bases). CDR3 length: 15 amino acids. The V end lost 5 bases, the J end lost 1 base, and 14 bases lay between the germline ends. The germline gives CDR1 PRHDT, CDR2 FYEKMQ (reference sequence). CDR3: CASSDQGGKNTEAFF. As DNA, the CDR3 is TGTGCCAGCAGCGACCAGGGAGGGAAGAACACTGAAGCTTTCTTT.

V and J are TRBV19 and TRBJ2-5; 9 nucleotides agree with TRBD1. Germline V lookup: CDR1 LNHDA, CDR2 SQIVND (reference sequence). This CDR3 has 15 residues. The V segment lost 6 bases and the J segment 5 bases; nucleotides outside the gene matches: 10. The CDR3 DNA reads as TGTGCCAGTAGAAAAAGACAGGGGGATGGGGAGACCCAGTACTTC. Its protein is CASRKRQGDGETQYF.

The V gene is TRBV29-1, the J gene TRBJ1-1; no firm D call. Trimming pared 1 base from V and 3 bases from J, leaving 6 bases between. From germline, CDR1 is SQVTM and CDR2 ANQGSEA. The CDR3 length is 12 residues. The DNA of the CDR3 is TGCAGCGTTGAAGCCCGGTACACTGAAGCTTTCTTT. Translation: CSVEARYTEAFF.

This chain connects TRBV19 to TRBJ1-5, with TRBD1 as a possible D gene (6 bases). The germline V and J ends were trimmed by 5 bases and 2 bases, with 22 bases remaining between them. Germline CDR1 and CDR2: LNHDA and SQIVND (reference sequence). This CDR3 spans 18 amino acids. In DNA, the CDR3 is TGTGCCAGTAGTCCCCCCGGGAGGGGGGGCGGCGGCAATCAGCCCCAGCATTTT. It yields the protein CASSPPGRGGGGNQPQHF.

The chain uses TRBV5-1 and TRBJ2-1, with TRBD1 identical over 7 bases. In germline, CDR1 is SGHRS, CDR2 YFSETQ. The CDR3 spans 16 residues. V shed 3 bases and J 5 bases; nucleotides not matched to a gene: 11. This CDR3 is CASSSSAVRGNNEQFF. For the CDR3, the DNA is TGCGCCAGCAGCTCATCGGCGGTCAGGGGGAACAATGAGCAGTTCTTC.

The chain has TRBV5-5 and TRBJ1-1, with 7 bases identical to TRBD1. From germline, CDR1 is SGHKS and CDR2 YYEKEE (reference sequence). After removal of 4 bases from V and 1 base from J, the junction contained 4 bases not matched to a gene. CDR3 length: 14 residues. CDR3 nucleotides: TGTGCCAGCAGCCGGGGACAGCCGAACACTGAAGCTTTCTTT. It encodes CASSRGQPNTEAFF.

The rearrangement joins TRBV19 to TRBJ2-3, with 8 nucleotides matching TRBD2. V dropped 5 bases and J dropped 2; count of bases not matched to a gene: 9. The germline V gene has CDR1 LNHDA and CDR2 SQIVND (reference sequence). This CDR3 is 16 amino acids long. This CDR3 is CASSFGLAGFTDTQYF. CDR3 DNA: TGTGCCAGTAGTTTCGGGCTAGCGGGTTTCACAGATACGCAGTATTTT.

The table lists this clone with a few counts. This rearrangement joins TRBV6-6 to TRBJ1-5; 8 bases align to TRBD1. Per the germline V gene, CDR1 is MNHNY and CDR2 is SVGAGI (reference sequence). V shed 6 bases, J shed 6 bases, and the junction held 4 bases outside the gene matches. The CDR3 has 13 amino acids. The CDR3 region has the DNA TGTGCCAGCAGGTACGACAGGGGTCAGCCCCAGCATTTT. This codes for CASRYDRGQPQHF.

The chain recombines TRBV30 with TRBJ2-2; 7 bases are shared with TRBD2. Germline assignment: CDR1 GTSNPN and CDR2 SVGIG (reference sequence). The CDR3 has 14 residues. Trimming at V came to 2 bases and at J to 3 bases, leaving 3 bases not matched to a gene. This CDR3 is CAWSRGVDTGELFF. The CDR3 DNA reads as TGTGCCTGGAGTCGGGGGGTGGACACCGGGGAGCTGTTTTTT.

This chain joins TRBV9 and TRBJ1-3; D gene ambiguous. This CDR3 region has 14 residues. Trimming stripped 0 bases from V and 4 bases from J, with 8 bases between. CDR1 is SGDLS, CDR2 YYNGEE, per germline. The DNA for the CDR3 is TGTGCCAGCAGCGTAGTCGCAGAAGGAAACACCATATATTTT. Encoded protein: CASSVVAEGNTIYF.

The V and J genes are TRBV2 and TRBJ2-7, with 11 nucleotides matching TRBD2. The CDR3 is 16 residues long. The germline gives CDR1 SNHLY, CDR2 FYNNEI. Trimming removed 2 bases from V and 5 bases from J; junction bases left unmatched: 8. CDR3 residues: CASSESVAGGFDEQYF. CDR3 nucleotides: TGTGCCAGCAGTGAAAGTGTAGCGGGAGGGTTCGACGAGCAGTACTTC.